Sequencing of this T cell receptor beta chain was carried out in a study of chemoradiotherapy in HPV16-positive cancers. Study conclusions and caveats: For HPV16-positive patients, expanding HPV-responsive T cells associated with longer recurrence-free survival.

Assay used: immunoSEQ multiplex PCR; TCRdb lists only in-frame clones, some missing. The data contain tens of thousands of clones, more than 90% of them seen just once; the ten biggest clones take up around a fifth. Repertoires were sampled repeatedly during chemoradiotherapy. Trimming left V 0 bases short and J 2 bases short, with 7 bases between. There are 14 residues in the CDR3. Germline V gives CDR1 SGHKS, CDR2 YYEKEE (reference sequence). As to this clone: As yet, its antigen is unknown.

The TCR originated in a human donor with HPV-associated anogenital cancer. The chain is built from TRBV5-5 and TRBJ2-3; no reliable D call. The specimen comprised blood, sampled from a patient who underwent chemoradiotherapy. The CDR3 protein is CASSLGGTTDTQYF. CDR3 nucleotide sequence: TGTGCCAGCAGCTTGGGGGGAACCACAGATACGCAGTATTTT.